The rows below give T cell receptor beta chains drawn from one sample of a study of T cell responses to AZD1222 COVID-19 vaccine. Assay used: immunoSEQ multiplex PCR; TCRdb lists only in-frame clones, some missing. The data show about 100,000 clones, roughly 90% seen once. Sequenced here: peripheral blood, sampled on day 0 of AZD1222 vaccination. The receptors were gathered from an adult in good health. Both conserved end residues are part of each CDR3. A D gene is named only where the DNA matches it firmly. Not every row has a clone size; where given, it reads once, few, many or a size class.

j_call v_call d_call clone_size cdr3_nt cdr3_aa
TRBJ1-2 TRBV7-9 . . TGTGCCAGCAGCCCCGTGCAGGAGCCCCTCTATGGCTACACCTTC CASSPVQEPLYGYTF
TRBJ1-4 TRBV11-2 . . TGTGCCAGCAGCCCAAGGGAGGGGCTGGTGGAAAAACTGTTTTTT CASSPREGLVEKLFF
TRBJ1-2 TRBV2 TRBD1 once TGTGCCGAGACAGGGAACGGCGGAGGCTACACCTTC CAETGNGGGYTF
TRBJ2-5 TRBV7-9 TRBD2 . TGTGCCAGCAGCCGAGGGACTAGCGGGAGTATAATTGGCCAAGAGACCCAGTACTTC CASSRGTSGSIIGQETQYF
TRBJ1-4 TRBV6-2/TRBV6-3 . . TGTGCCAGCAGTTGGCGGTCCAGTAATGAAAAACTGTTTTTT CASSWRSSNEKLFF
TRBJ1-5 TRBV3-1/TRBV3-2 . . TGTGCCAGCAGCCAAGCAACGGCCCAGCCCCAGCATTTT CASSQATAQPQHF
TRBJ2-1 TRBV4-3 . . TGCGCCAGCAGCCAAGATTTCCCTCCCGGGCCCTACAATGAGCAGTTCTTC CASSQDFPPGPYNEQFF
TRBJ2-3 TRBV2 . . TGTGCCAGCAGTGAGGTGGTGCGGGTGTACACAGATACGCAGTATTTT CASSEVVRVYTDTQYF
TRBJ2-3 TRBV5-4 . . TGTGCCAGCAGCTTGGTTCGGGGGATAGAGAAAGATACGCAGTATTTT CASSLVRGIEKDTQYF
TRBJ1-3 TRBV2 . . TGTGCCAGCAGTGGGACAGCTGGAAACACCATATATTTT CASSGTAGNTIYF
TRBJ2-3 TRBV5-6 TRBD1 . TGTGCCAGCAGCGCGCTTGCGGGACAGGGTACAGATACGCAGTATTTT CASSALAGQGTDTQYF
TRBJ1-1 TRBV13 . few TGTGCCAGCAGCCCCCCCCGGATTATTAACACTGAAGCTTTCTTT CASSPPRIINTEAFF
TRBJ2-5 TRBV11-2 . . TGTGCCAGCAGCAATAGTAACGGGCCGGGGAAAGAGACCCAGTACTTC CASSNSNGPGKETQYF
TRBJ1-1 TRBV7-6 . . TGTGCCAGCAGCCCCGGACAGGAAGCTTTCTTT CASSPGQEAFF
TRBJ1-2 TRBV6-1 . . TGTGCCAGCAGTGAAGCTGGGGACTATGGCTACACCTTC CASSEAGDYGYTF
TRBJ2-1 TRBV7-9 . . TGTGCCAGCAGCTTAGCGACTACGAGCTCCTACAATGAGCAGTTCTTC CASSLATTSSYNEQFF
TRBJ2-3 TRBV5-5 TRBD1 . TGTGCCAGCAGCCTTCGACAGGGCCTAGGGACAGATACGCAGTATTTT CASSLRQGLGTDTQYF
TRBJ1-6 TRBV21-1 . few TGTGCCAGCAGCACACTGGACAGGGAGGATTCACCCCTCCACTTT CASSTLDREDSPLHF
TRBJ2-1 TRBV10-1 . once TGCGCCAGCAGTGAGAAGTACAATGAGCAGTTCTTC CASSEKYNEQFF
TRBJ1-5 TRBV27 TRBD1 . TGTGCCAGCGGTGGGACAGGCAATCAGCCCCAGCATTTT CASGGTGNQPQHF
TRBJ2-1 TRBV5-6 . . TGTGCCAGCGGAAAGAAACCGAGGCTGTCCTACAATGAGCAGTTCTTC CASGKKPRLSYNEQFF
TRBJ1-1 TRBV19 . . TGTGCCAGTAGTGTCAGCACGAACACTGAAGCTTTCTTT CASSVSTNTEAFF